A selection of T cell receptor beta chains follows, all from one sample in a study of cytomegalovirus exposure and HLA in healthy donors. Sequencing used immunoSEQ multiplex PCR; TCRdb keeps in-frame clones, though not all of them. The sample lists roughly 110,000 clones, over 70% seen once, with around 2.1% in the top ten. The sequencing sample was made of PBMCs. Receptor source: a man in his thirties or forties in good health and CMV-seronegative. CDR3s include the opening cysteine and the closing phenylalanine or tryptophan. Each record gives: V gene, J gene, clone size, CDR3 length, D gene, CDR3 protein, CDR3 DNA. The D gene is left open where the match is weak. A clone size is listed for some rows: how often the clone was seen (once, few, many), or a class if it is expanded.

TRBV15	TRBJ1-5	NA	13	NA	CATYGGGSPAQHF	TGTGCCACCTATGGGGGGGGAAGTCCAGCCCAGCATTTT
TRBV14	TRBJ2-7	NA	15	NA	CASSSLIEVWDEQYF	TGTGCCAGCAGCTCTCTGATTGAGGTTTGGGACGAGCAGTACTTC
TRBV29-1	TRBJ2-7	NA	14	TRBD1	CSARQPTGAGEQYF	TGCAGCGCCCGTCAACCCACAGGGGCCGGGGAGCAGTACTTC
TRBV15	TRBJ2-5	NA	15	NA	CATSRDAGGPETQYF	TGTGCCACCAGCAGAGATGCCGGGGGGCCGGAGACCCAGTACTTC
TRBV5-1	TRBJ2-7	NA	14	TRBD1	CASSPRTGGYEQYF	TGCGCCAGCAGCCCCAGGACAGGGGGCTACGAGCAGTACTTC
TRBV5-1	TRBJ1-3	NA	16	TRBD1	CASSDGTGGVGNTIYF	TGCGCCAGCAGCGACGGGACAGGGGGAGTTGGAAACACCATATATTTT
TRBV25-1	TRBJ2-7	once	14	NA	CASSRTTGSYEQYF	TGTGCCAGCAGTAGAACCACGGGCTCCTACGAGCAGTACTTC
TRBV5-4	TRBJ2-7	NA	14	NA	CASSLMGSTYEQYF	TGTGCCAGCAGCTTGATGGGCAGTACCTACGAGCAGTACTTC
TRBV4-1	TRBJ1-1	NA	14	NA	CASSQDNMNTEAFF	TGCGCCAGCAGCCAAGATAATATGAACACTGAAGCTTTCTTT
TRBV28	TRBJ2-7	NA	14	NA	CASNGGGGSYEQYF	TGTGCCAGCAATGGGGGAGGTGGCTCCTACGAGCAGTACTTC
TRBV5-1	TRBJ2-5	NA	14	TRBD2	CASSGTSREEIQYF	TGCGCCAGCAGCGGGACTAGCCGAGAAGAGATCCAGTACTTC
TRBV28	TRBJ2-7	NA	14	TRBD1	CASRSTGQTIEQYF	TGTGCCAGCAGATCGACGGGACAGACTATCGAGCAGTACTTC
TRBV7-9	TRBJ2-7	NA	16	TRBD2	CASSSGPGLAGLEQYF	TGTGCCAGCAGCTCGGGTCCCGGACTAGCGGGGCTCGAGCAGTACTTC
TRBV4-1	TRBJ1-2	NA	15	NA	CASSQSTGFVYGYTF	TGCGCCAGCAGCCAATCCACAGGGTTTGTCTATGGCTACACCTTC
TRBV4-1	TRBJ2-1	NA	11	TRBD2	CAARGGGEQFF	TGCGCCGCACGGGGGGGAGGTGAGCAGTTCTTC
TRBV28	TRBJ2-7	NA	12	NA	CASSVLTYEQYF	TGTGCCAGCAGTGTCCTAACCTACGAGCAGTACTTC
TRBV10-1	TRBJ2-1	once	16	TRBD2	CASSEGAGRGYNEQFF	TGCGCCAGCAGTGAGGGCGCAGGGAGGGGCTACAATGAGCAGTTCTTC
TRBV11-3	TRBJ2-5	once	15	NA	CASSPREANQETQYF	TGTGCCAGCAGCCCGCGCGAGGCGAACCAAGAGACCCAGTACTTC
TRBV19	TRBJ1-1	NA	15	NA	CASTVPRQGNTEAFF	TGTGCCAGTACAGTCCCCCGGCAGGGGAACACTGAAGCTTTCTTT
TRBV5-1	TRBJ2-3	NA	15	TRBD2	CASSLGAGGLDTQYF	TGCGCCAGCAGCTTGGGGGCGGGGGGCCTAGATACGCAGTATTTT
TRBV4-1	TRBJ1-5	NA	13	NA	CASSQHSNQPQHF	TGCGCCAGCAGCCAACATAGCAATCAGCCCCAGCATTTT
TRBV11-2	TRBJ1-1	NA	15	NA	CASSFSWGDNTEAFF	TGTGCCAGCAGCTTCTCTTGGGGAGATAACACTGAAGCTTTCTTT
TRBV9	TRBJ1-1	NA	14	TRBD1	CASSPGQGSGEAFF	TGTGCCAGCAGCCCGGGACAGGGGAGCGGTGAAGCTTTCTTT
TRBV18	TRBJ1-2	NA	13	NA	CASSLGGHYGYTF	TGTGCCAGCTCCCTGGGGGGACACTATGGCTACACCTTC
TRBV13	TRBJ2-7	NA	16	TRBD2	CASSFRLAGLTYEQYF	TGTGCCAGCAGCTTCCGACTAGCGGGATTAACCTACGAGCAGTACTTC
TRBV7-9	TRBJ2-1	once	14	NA	CASSPGTPSNEQFF	TGTGCCAGCAGCCCCGGGACTCCCTCCAATGAGCAGTTCTTC
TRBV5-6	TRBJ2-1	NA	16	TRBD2	CASSAGLAVTYNEQFF	TGTGCCAGCAGCGCCGGACTAGCTGTAACCTACAATGAGCAGTTCTTC
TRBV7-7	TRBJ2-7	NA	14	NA	CASSLGSGFDEQYF	TGTGCTAGCAGTCTCGGGTCTGGTTTTGACGAGCAGTACTTC
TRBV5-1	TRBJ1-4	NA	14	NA	CASSPPEEELKLFF	TGCGCCAGCAGCCCCCCTGAAGAGGAGTTGAAACTGTTTTTT
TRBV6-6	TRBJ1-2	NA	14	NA	CASNFRPPGDGYTF	TGTGCCAGCAACTTCCGACCGCCGGGGGACGGCTACACCTTC
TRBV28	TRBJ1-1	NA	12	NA	CASSSLPTEAFF	TGTGCCAGCAGTTCTCTACCCACTGAAGCTTTCTTT
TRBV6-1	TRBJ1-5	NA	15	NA	CASIPLSGGDQPQHF	TGTGCCAGCATCCCCTTATCGGGGGGCGATCAGCCCCAGCATTTT
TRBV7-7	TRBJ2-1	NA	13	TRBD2	CASSYSGSHEQFF	TGTGCTAGCAGCTATAGCGGGAGTCATGAGCAGTTCTTC
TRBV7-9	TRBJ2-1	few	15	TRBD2	CASSSSGSRGNEQFF	TGTGCCAGCAGCTCTAGCGGGAGTAGGGGGAATGAGCAGTTCTTC
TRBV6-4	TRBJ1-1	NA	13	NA	CASSVTGNTEAFF	TGTGCCAGCAGCGTGACAGGGAACACTGAAGCTTTCTTT
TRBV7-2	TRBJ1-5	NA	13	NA	CASSLDREQPQHF	TGTGCCAGCAGCTTAGACAGGGAACAGCCCCAGCATTTT
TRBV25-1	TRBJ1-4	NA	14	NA	CASSGPGLGEKLFF	TGTGCCAGCAGTGGACCGGGACTGGGTGAAAAACTGTTTTTT
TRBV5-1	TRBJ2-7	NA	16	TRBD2	CASSLAIQREIYEQYF	TGCGCCAGCAGCTTGGCCATCCAGCGGGAGATTTACGAGCAGTACTTC
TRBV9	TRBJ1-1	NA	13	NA	CASSAIIETEAFF	TGTGCCAGCAGCGCCATCATAGAGACTGAAGCTTTCTTT
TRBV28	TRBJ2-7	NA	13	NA	CASSLTAGHEQYF	TGTGCCAGCAGTTTAACGGCAGGTCACGAGCAGTACTTC
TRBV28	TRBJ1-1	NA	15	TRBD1	CASSSPRTGWGEAFF	TGTGCCAGCAGTTCCCCTCGGACAGGATGGGGTGAAGCTTTCTTT
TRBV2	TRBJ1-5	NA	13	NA	CAAAGDSNQPQHF	TGTGCTGCAGCGGGGGATAGCAATCAGCCCCAGCATTTT
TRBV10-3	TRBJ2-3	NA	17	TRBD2	CAISESVGSGTTDTQYF	TGTGCCATCAGTGAGTCCGTAGGGAGCGGGACCACAGATACGCAGTATTTT
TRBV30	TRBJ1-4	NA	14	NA	CAWSPGGVSEKLFF	TGTGCCTGGTCCCCCGGGGGGGTGAGTGAAAAACTGTTTTTT
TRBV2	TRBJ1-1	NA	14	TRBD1	CASSDGTVNTEAFF	TGTGCCAGCAGTGACGGGACAGTGAACACTGAAGCTTTCTTT
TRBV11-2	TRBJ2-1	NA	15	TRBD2	CASKWGGSSYNEQFF	TGTGCCAGCAAGTGGGGCGGGAGCTCCTACAATGAGCAGTTCTTC
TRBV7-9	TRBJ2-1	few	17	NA	CASSLDSSSSSYNEQFF	TGTGCCAGCAGCTTAGATTCTAGCTCCAGCTCCTACAATGAGCAGTTCTTC
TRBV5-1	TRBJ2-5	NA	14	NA	CASSLGQQQETQYF	TGCGCCAGCAGCTTGGGGCAACAACAAGAGACCCAGTACTTC
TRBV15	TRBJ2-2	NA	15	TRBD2	CATSNLAVNTGELFF	TGTGCCACCAGCAACCTAGCGGTAAACACCGGGGAGCTGTTTTTT
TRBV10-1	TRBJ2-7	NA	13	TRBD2	CASSSSGAHEQYF	TGCGCCAGCAGTAGTAGCGGGGCCCACGAGCAGTACTTC
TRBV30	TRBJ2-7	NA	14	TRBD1	CAWSDGTGAYEQYF	TGTGCCTGGAGTGACGGGACAGGAGCCTACGAGCAGTACTTC
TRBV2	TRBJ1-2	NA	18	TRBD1	CASSVMGHRGGDNYGYTF	TGTGCCAGCAGTGTAATGGGGCACAGGGGCGGGGATAACTATGGCTACACCTTC
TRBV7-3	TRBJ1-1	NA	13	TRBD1	CASSSRQGAKAFF	TGTGCCAGCAGCTCAAGACAGGGGGCTAAAGCTTTCTTT
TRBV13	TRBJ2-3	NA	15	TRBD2	CASSPRLAEGGTQYF	TGTGCCAGCAGCCCCCGACTAGCGGAGGGGGGTACGCAGTATTTT